This TCR beta chain was identified during a study of T-cell memory formation after mild COVID-19. CDR3 length equals 15 residues. Trimming left V 6 bases short and J 0 bases short, with 13 bases between. Germline CDR1 reads SGDLS; CDR2 reads YYNGEE. In its sample, this clonotype was seen many times. In TCRdb, the 5' RACE reads were re-called with MiXCR into one record per CDR3 protein. The table shows 550,000 to 650,000 distinct CDR3 sequences, with roughly a sixth occurring only once. The chain joins TRBV9 to TRBJ1-3, with D tentatively TRBD1 (5 bases). The TCR comes from an adult woman who had mild COVID-19 (a few samples of this study predate the infection). Cell type and time point are not known. Sequencing was carried out using PBMCs or a T cell subset sorted from them (not recorded which). The CDR3 DNA reads as TGTGCCAGCAACGCTGGGGACGACTCTGGAAACACCATATATTTT. Translation gives CASNAGDDSGNTIYF.